This TCR beta chain was identified in a study of cytomegalovirus exposure and HLA in healthy donors. Study observations and caveats: Researchers catalogued some 160 TCR beta chains as cytomegalovirus-associated. A later analysis linked a missense variant in DCLRE1C to the trimming of TCR beta V and J genes. In a later analysis, CMV-associated beta chains were mostly HLA-associated, it appeared.

A note on this clone: Antigen unknown.

Trimming removed 6 bases from V and 2 bases from J; junction bases left unmatched: 6. This CDR3 spans 15 amino acids. Per germline, CDR1 SGHVS and CDR2 FQNEAQ. The primer mix had 60 Vbeta and 13 Jbeta primers. Data came from immunoSEQ multiplex PCR; TCRdb stores just in-frame clones and leaves some out. There are some 100,000 clones in the sample; just under 75% occur only once, and 2% to 2.5% lies in the top ten. This clonotype was obtained from a human donor in good health. Sample: PBMCs. The V call is TRBV7-8, the J call TRBJ2-2, with 7 bases identical to TRBD2. CDR3 sequence: CASRTGGGNTGELFF. The CDR3 DNA reads TGTGCCAGCAGAACAGGCGGGGGTAACACCGGGGAGCTGTTTTTT.